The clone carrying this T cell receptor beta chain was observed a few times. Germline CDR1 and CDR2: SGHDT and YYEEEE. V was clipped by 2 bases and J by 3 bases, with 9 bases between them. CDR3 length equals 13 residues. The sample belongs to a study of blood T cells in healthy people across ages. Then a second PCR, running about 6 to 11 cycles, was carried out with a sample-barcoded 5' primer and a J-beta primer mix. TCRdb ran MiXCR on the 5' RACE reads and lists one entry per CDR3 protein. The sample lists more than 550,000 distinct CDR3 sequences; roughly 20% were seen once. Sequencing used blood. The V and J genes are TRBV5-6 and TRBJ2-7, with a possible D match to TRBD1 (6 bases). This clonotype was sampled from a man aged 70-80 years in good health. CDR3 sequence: CASSFTGIYEQYF. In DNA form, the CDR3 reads TGTGCCAGCAGCTTCACAGGGATCTACGAGCAGTACTTC. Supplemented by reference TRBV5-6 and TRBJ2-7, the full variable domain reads DAGVTQSPTHLIKTRGQQVTLRCSPKSGHDTVSWYQQALGQGPQFIFQYYEEEERQRGNFPDRFSGHQFPNYSSELNVNALLLGDSALYLCASSFTGIYEQYFGPGTRLTVT.